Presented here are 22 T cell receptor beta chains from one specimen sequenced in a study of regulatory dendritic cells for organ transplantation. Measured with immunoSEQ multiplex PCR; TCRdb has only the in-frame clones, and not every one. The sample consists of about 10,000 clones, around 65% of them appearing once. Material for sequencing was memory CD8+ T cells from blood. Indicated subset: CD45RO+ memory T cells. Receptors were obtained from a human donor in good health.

In DNA, the CDR3 is TGTGCCAGCAGCCAGGTGGCAGCGGCTGAAGCTTTCTTT. Protein: CASSQVAAAEAFF. The genes are TRBV7-6 and TRBJ1-1; no clear D gene. The CDR3 has 13 amino acids. Germline CDR1 is SGHVS and CDR2 is FNYEAQ. The V end was cut by 5 bases, the J end by 6 bases, with 13 bases between.

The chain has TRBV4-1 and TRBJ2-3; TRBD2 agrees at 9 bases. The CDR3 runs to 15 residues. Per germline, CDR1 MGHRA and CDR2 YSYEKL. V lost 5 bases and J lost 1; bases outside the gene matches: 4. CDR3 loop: CASSGIAGGTDTQYF. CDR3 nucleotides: TGCGCCAGCAGCGGAATAGCGGGAGGCACAGATACGCAGTATTTT.

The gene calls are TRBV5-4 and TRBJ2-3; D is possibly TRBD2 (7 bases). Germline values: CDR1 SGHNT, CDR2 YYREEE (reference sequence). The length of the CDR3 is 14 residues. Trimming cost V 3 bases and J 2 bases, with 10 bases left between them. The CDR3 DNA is TGTGCCAGCAGCTGGGGGGGCCCCACAGATACGCAGTATTTT. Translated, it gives CASSWGGPTDTQYF.

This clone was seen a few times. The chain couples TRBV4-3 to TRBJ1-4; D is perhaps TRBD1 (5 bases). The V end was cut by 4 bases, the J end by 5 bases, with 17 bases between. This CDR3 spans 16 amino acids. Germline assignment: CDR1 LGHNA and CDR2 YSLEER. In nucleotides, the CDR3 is TGCGCCAGCAGCCCCTTCGGGGGTGGGGGAAATGAAAAACTGTTTTTT. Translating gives CASSPFGGGGNEKLFF.

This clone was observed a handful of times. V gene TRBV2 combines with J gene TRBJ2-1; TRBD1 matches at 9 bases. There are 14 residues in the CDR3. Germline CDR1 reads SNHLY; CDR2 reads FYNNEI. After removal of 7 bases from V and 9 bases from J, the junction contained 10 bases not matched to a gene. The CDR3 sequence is CASTARDRVSEQFF. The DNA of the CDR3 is TGTGCCAGCACCGCTCGGGACAGGGTGAGTGAGCAGTTCTTC.

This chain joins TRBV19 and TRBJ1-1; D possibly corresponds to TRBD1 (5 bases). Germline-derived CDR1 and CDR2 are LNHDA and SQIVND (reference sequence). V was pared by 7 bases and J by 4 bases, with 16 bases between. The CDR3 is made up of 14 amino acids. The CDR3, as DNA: TGTGCCAGTAAGCACCGGGACCGACCCACTGAAGCTTTCTTT. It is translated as CASKHRDRPTEAFF.

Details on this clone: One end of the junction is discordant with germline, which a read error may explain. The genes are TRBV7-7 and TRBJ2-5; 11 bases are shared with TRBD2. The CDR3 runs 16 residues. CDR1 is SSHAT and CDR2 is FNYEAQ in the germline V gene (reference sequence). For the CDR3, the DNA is TGTGCTAGCAGCTACAGACTAGCGGGGTCCCAAGAGACCCAGTACTTC. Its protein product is CASSYRLAGSQETQYF.

CDR3 loop: CASSQTSGGPDTQYF. CDR3 nucleotides: TGTGCCAGCAGCCAAACTAGCGGGGGGCCAGATACGCAGTATTTT. The chain is built from TRBV4-2 and TRBJ2-3; 12 nucleotides align to TRBD2. The germline V gene encodes CDR1 LGHNA and CDR2 YNFKEQ. J gave up 4 bases and V 2 bases, and 1 base lay outside the gene matches. The CDR3 is made up of 15 amino acids.

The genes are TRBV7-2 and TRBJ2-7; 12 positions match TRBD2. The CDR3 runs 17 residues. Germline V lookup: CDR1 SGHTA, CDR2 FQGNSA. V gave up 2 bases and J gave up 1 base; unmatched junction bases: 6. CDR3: CASSLTRTSGESYEQYF. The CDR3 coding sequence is TGTGCCAGCAGCTTAACTCGGACTAGCGGGGAGTCCTACGAGCAGTACTTC. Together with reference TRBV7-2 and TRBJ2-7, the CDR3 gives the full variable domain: GAGVSQSPSNKVTEKGKDVELRCDPISGHTALYWYRQSLGQGLEFLIYFQGNSAPDKSGLPSDRFSAERTGGSVSTLTIQRTQQEDSAVYLCASSLTRTSGESYEQYFGPGTRLTVT.

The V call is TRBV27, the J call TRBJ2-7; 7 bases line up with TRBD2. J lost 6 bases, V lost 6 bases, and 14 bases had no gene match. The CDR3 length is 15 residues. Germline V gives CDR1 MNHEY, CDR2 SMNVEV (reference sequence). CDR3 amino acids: CASRGGGDGRGEQYF. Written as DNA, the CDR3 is TGTGCCAGCAGAGGCGGGGGAGACGGCAGAGGCGAGCAGTACTTC.

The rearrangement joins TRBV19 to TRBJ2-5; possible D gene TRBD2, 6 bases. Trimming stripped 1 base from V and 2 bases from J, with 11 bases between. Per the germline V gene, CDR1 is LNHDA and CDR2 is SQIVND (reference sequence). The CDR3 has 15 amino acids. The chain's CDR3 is CASSIVAEGQETQYF. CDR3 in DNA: TGTGCCAGTAGTATAGTAGCGGAGGGGCAAGAGACCCAGTACTTC.

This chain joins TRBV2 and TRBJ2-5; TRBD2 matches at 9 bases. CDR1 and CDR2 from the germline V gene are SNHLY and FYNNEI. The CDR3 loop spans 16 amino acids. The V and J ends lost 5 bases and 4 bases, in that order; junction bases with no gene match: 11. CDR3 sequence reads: CASSWSSREGRETQYF. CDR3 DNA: TGTGCCAGCAGTTGGTCTTCGCGGGAGGGCCGAGAGACCCAGTACTTC.

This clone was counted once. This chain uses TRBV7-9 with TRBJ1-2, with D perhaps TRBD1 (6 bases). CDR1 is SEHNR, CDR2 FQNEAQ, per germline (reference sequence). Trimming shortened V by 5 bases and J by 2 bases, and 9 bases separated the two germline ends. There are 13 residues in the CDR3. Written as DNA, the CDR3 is TGTGCCAGCAGCGGGACACTGAACTATGGCTACACCTTC. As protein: CASSGTLNYGYTF.

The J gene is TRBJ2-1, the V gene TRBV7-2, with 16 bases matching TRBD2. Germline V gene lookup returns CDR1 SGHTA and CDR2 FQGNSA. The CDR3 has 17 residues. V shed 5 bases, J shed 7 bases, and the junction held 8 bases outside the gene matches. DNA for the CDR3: TGTGCCAGCAGCGTGGGGACTAGCGGGAGGGAGGGTAATGAGCAGTTCTTC. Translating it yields CASSVGTSGREGNEQFF.

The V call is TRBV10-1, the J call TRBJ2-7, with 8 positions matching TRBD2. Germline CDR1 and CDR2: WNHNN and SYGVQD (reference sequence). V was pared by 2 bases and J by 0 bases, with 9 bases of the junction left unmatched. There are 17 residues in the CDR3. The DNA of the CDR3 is TGCGCCAGCAGTGAGAACACCTTAGCGGGGCCCTCCTACGAGCAGTACTTC. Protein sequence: CASSENTLAGPSYEQYF.

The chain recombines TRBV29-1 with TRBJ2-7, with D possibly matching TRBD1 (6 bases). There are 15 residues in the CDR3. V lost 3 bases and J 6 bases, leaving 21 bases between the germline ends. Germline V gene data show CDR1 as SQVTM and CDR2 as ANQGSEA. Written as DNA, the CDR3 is TGCAGCGTTGATTCAGGGATTAGGATAGGGGGCGAGCAGTACTTC. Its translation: CSVDSGIRIGGEQYF.

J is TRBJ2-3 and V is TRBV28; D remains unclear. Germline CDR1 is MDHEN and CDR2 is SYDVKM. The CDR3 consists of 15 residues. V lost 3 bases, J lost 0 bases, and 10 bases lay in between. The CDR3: CASSFLGFSTDTQYF. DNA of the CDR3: TGTGCCAGCAGTTTTTTGGGCTTTAGCACAGATACGCAGTATTTT.

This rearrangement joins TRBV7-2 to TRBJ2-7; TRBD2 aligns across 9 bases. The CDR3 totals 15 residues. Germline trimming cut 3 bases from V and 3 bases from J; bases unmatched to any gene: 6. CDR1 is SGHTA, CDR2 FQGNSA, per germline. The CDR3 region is CASSFLRLAVYEQYF. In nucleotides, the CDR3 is TGTGCCAGCAGCTTTCTTCGACTAGCGGTCTACGAGCAGTACTTC.

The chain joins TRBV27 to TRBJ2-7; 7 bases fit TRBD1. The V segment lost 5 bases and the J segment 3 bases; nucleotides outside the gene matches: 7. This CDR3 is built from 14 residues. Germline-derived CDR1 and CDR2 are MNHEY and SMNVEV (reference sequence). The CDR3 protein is CASSDTRQGYEQYF. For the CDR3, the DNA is TGTGCCAGCAGTGATACCCGACAGGGCTACGAGCAGTACTTC.

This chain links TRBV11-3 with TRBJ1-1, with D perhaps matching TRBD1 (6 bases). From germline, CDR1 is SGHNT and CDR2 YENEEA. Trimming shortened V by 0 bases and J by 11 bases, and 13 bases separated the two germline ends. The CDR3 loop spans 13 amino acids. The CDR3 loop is CASSLDGGQTAFF. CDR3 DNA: TGTGCCAGCAGCTTAGATGGGGGCCAGACGGCTTTCTTT.

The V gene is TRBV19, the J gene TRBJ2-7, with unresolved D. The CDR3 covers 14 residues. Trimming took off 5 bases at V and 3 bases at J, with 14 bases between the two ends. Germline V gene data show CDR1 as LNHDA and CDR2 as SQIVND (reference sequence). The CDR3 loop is CASSAILNYYEQYF. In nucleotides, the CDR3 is TGTGCCAGTAGTGCTATACTAAATTACTACGAGCAGTACTTC.

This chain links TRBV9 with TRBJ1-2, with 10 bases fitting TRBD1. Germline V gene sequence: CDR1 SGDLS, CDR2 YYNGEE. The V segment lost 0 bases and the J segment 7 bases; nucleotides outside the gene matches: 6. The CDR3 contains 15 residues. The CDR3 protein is CASSVDGGDRGGYTF. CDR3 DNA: TGTGCCAGCAGCGTAGACGGAGGGGACAGGGGTGGCTACACCTTC.